This T cell receptor (beta chain) was recovered during a study of PD-L1 blockade in urothelial cancer. Study outcomes and limitations: Tumor-associated clones in the blood of durable-benefit patients grew more at 3 weeks.

Locally advanced or metastatic urothelial carcinoma affected all patients. Germline V lookup: CDR1 MDHEN, CDR2 SYDVKM. Trimming removed 3 bases from V and 6 bases from J; junction bases left unmatched: 11. This CDR3 spans 16 amino acids. Only in-frame clones appear in the TCRdb table, and some are missing; sequencing was by immunoSEQ multiplex PCR. The data hold over 65,000 clones, with about 85% observed a single time. This clone was detected only once. As yet, its antigen is unknown. The sequenced sample was PBMCs, obtained around atezolizumab (anti-PD-L1) treatment. This chain connects TRBV28 to TRBJ1-5; TRBD1 matches at 7 bases. The sequence was collected from a man between 65 and 85 years old with urothelial cancer. The CDR3 nucleotides read TGTGCCAGCAGTTTCGTAAGGGGGCCCCCCACTCAGCCCCAGCATTTT. Residues: CASSFVRGPPTQPQHF.